The clone carrying this T cell receptor beta chain was recorded once. Its antigen is unknown. The record originates from a study of OX40 agonist ivuxolimab in advanced cancers. For the study at large: Patients received ivuxolimab, an intravenous treatment, every 2 weeks at 0.01 to 10 mg/kg. Partial responses were observed in three patients, of whom one had hepatocellular carcinoma and two had cutaneous melanoma.

Overall study findings and caveats: Expanded peripheral T-cell antigen specificity went undetermined. At 0.1 to 3.0 mg/kg, CD4+ and CD8+ blood T cells expanded clonally by week 6.

CDR3 length: 15 residues. V was shortened by 1 base and J by 4 bases, with 13 bases between the two germline ends. CDR1 SGHAT and CDR2 FQDESV come from the germline V gene (reference sequence). This table comes from immunoSEQ multiplex PCR, and its TCRdb copy is limited to in-frame clones, with some not included. The sample records roughly 100,000 clones, about four fifths being singletons. The sequence was obtained from an adult with an advanced solid tumor such as melanoma, head and neck, liver or kidney cancer. This material consisted of CD4+ or CD8+ T cells sorted from blood, taken in a trial of the OX40 agonist ivuxolimab. V is TRBV11-1 and J is TRBJ1-2; D is perhaps TRBD1 (5 bases). The CDR3 sequence is CASSLGGGMSYGYTF. Here the CDR3 DNA reads TGTGCCAGCAGCTTAGGCGGGGGAATGAGCTATGGCTACACCTTC.